The 12 T cell receptor beta chains below come from one sample, sequenced in a study of blood T cell repertoires in COVID-19. The method was immunoSEQ multiplex PCR; TCRdb's version includes in-frame clones alone and lacks a portion of them. In the table there are some 200,000 clones, about 85% of which are singletons. Material for sequencing was peripheral blood. Receptors originate from a woman of 80 years or more in a cohort sampled during active or convalescent COVID-19.

This chain connects TRBV10-1 to TRBJ1-1; unclear D gene. Germline V gene lookup returns CDR1 WNHNN and CDR2 SYGVQD (reference sequence). The ends were cut back, 5 bases at V and 4 bases at J, with 14 bases in the middle. This CDR3 contains 14 residues. The CDR3 is CASSSTGSITEAFF. The CDR3 coding sequence is TGCGCCAGCAGTAGTACCGGGAGCATCACTGAAGCTTTCTTT.

J is TRBJ2-1 and V is TRBV19; D perhaps matches TRBD1 (5 bases). V dropped 3 bases and J dropped 6 bases, with 12 bases sitting between them. This CDR3 spans 14 amino acids. Germline V gene sequence: CDR1 LNHDA, CDR2 SQIVND (reference sequence). CDR3 region: CASSITNRINEQFF. The CDR3 nucleotides read TGTGCCAGTAGTATTACGAACAGGATCAATGAGCAGTTCTTC.

The V gene is TRBV15, the J gene TRBJ1-2; D is ambiguous. Germline CDR1 and CDR2: LNHNV and YYDKDF (reference sequence). This CDR3 spans 14 amino acids. Trimming removed 1 base at V and 2 bases at J, with 8 bases between. CDR3 protein: CATSRAAGNYGYTF. CDR3 nucleotide sequence: TGTGCCACCAGCAGAGCTGCGGGAAACTATGGCTACACCTTC.

V usage is TRBV2 and J usage is TRBJ2-2, with 7 bases aligning to TRBD2. V trimming: 5 bases; J trimming: 7 bases; junction bases outside the gene matches: 10. The CDR3 extends over 15 amino acids. Germline V gives CDR1 SNHLY, CDR2 FYNNEI. CDR3 sequence (DNA): TGTGCCAGCAGTAAGGGACTACTCATGGACGGGGAGCTGTTTTTT. This translates into CASSKGLLMDGELFF.

This clone was detected only a few times. The rearrangement joins TRBV11-3 to TRBJ2-2, with D possibly being TRBD2 (6 bases). Germline-derived CDR1 and CDR2 are SGHNT and YENEEA. The ends were cut back, 0 bases at V and 2 bases at J, with 7 bases in the middle. The CDR3 runs 15 residues. CDR3 in DNA: TGTGCCAGCAGCTTAGACGGGAGAAACACCGGGGAGCTGTTTTTT. Its translation is CASSLDGRNTGELFF. The full variable domain, its missing parts supplied by reference TRBV11-3 and TRBJ2-2, is EAGVVQSPRYKIIEKKQPVAFWCNPISGHNTLYWYLQNLGQGPELLIRYENEEAVDDSQLPKDRFSAERLKGVDSTLKIQPAELGDSAVYLCASSLDGRNTGELFFGEGSRLTVL.

The chain is built from TRBV5-1 and TRBJ2-2; D might be TRBD2 (5 bases). Trimming stripped 0 bases from V and 2 bases from J, with 8 bases between. Germline lookup yields CDR1 SGHRS and CDR2 YFSETQ. This CDR3 has 15 amino acids. CDR3 sequence (DNA): TGCGCCAGCAGCTTGGTAGGGAGTAACACCGGGGAGCTGTTTTTT. Protein: CASSLVGSNTGELFF.

The V gene is TRBV19, the J gene TRBJ2-4; D may be TRBD2 (5 bases). The CDR3 runs 15 residues. Between the trimmed V and J ends, which lost 6 bases and 3 bases, there was a span of 15 bases. Germline V gene lookup returns CDR1 LNHDA and CDR2 SQIVND (reference sequence). For the CDR3, the DNA is TGTGCCAGTAGATCCCCGAGGGAAGGCAAAAACATTCAGTACTTC. This codes for CASRSPREGKNIQYF.

The chain links TRBV29-1 to TRBJ1-2; TRBD1 agrees at 7 bases. There are 12 residues in the CDR3. Trimming at V came to 2 bases and at J to 7 bases, leaving 4 bases not matched to a gene. From germline, CDR1 is SQVTM and CDR2 ANQGSEA. The CDR3, as DNA: TGCAGCGTTGAACCTAAGGGGGCTGGCTACACCTTC. Its translation: CSVEPKGAGYTF.

The V and J genes are TRBV30 and TRBJ2-5, with 12 nucleotides matching TRBD2. The CDR3 length is 13 residues. Trimming cost V 7 bases and J 5 bases; bases outside gene matches: 5. Germline V gene sequence: CDR1 GTSNPN, CDR2 SVGIG (reference sequence). The CDR3 here is CASPLAGGETQYF. The CDR3 DNA follows: TGTGCCTCCCCCCTAGCGGGGGGGGAGACCCAGTACTTC.

The chain joins TRBV4-2 to TRBJ2-1; D is possibly TRBD2 (5 bases). Trimming left V 0 bases short and J 0 bases short, with 12 bases between. The CDR3 extends over 17 amino acids. Germline V lookup: CDR1 LGHNA, CDR2 YNFKEQ. Here the CDR3 DNA reads TGTGCCAGCAGCCAAGAACGGGGATTCAGCTCCTACAATGAGCAGTTCTTC. Amino acids: CASSQERGFSSYNEQFF.

The chain employs TRBV4-3 and TRBJ2-1; D is possibly TRBD1 (6 bases). Germline values: CDR1 LGHNA, CDR2 YSLEER. V shed 1 base and J shed 6 bases, with 13 bases lying between them. This CDR3 comprises 15 residues. As DNA, the CDR3 is TGCGCCAGCAGCCAAGGTCAAGGGGGACGCAATGAGCAGTTCTTC. Translating it yields CASSQGQGGRNEQFF.

Remarks on this clone: Germline and junction disagree at one end, which may indicate a read error. The gene calls are TRBV7-7 and TRBJ2-5; 7 positions match TRBD1. CDR1 SSHAT and CDR2 FNYEAQ come from the germline V gene (reference sequence). This CDR3 is 14 amino acids long. CDR3 sequence (DNA): TGTGCTAGCAGCCCGACAGGGACCAAAGAGACCCAGTACTTC. Its translation: CASSPTGTKETQYF.